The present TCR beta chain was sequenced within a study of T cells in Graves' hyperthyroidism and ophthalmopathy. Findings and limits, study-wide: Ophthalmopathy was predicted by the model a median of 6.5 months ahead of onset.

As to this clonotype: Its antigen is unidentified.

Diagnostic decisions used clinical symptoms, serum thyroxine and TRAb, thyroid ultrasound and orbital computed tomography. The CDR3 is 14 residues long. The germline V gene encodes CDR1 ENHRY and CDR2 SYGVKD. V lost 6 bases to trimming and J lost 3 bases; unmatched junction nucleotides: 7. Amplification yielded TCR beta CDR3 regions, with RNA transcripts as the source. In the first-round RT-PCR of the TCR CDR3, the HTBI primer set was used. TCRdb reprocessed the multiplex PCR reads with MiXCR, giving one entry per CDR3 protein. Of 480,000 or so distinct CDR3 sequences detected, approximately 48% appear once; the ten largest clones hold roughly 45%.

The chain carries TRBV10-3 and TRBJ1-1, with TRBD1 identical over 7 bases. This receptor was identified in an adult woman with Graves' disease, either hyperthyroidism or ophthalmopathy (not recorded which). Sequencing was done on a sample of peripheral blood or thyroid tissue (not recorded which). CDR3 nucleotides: TGTGCCATCAGCAGACAGGGTACGGACACTGAAGCTTTCTTT. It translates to CAISRQGTDTEAFF.